This T cell receptor (beta chain) emerged from a study of blood T cell repertoires in COVID-19. Turning to the study itself: There were acute and convalescent COVID-19 samples, and they came from the United States, Italy and Spain.

Authors' data handling: How many nucleated cells were present was estimated from reference gene primer amplification. Repertoires were generated with immunoSEQ multiplex PCR, while TCRdb's copy carries only in-frame clones and drops some. V, J and clone size are those of that table, while D and trimming were read from the DNA. Of approximately 180,000 clones listed, 80% to 85% were seen once; the top ten hold 6% to 7%. Germline loops: CDR1 SEHNR, CDR2 FQNEAQ (reference sequence). The CDR3 contains 15 residues. V was trimmed by 7 bases and J by 0 bases, leaving 14 bases between them. This clonotype originated in a woman in her thirties or forties with COVID-19, enrolled during active disease. The specimen sequenced was peripheral blood. J is TRBJ2-3 and V is TRBV7-9; tentatively, D is TRBD1 (6 bases). CDR3 protein: CASTTGFLSTDTQYF. The CDR3 DNA reads TGTGCCAGCACCACAGGGTTTCTTAGCACAGATACGCAGTATTTT.